The clone carrying this T cell receptor beta chain appeared a single time. Two negative PCRs, clearance, or symptom resolution were required of recovered Cohort 3 donors. Assay used: immunoSEQ multiplex PCR; TCRdb lists only in-frame clones, some missing. The sample yields about 130,000 clones, roughly four fifths seen once. The sample originates from a study of blood T cell repertoires in COVID-19. As for the study in general: The cDNA or gDNA used as material had been derived from T cells, B-cell-depleted T cells, or PBMCs.

The length of the CDR3 is 13 residues. Germline CDR1 reads MNHEY; CDR2 reads SVGAGI. Trimming took off 10 bases at V and 1 base at J, with 13 bases between the two ends. The chain recombines TRBV6-5 with TRBJ2-5, with D possibly TRBD2 on 5 matching bases. This clonotype was obtained from a middle-aged man who had recovered from COVID-19. Sequenced input: PBMCs or T cells enriched from blood (not recorded which). The CDR3 loop is CATRFGSQETQYF. In nucleotides, the CDR3 is TGTGCCACCCGGTTTGGGAGCCAAGAGACCCAGTACTTC.